One and the same sample provided the 17 T cell receptor beta chains below, sequenced in a study of vaccination and CD4 T cells after COVID-19 (dated by TCRdb to 2021 to 2024). Receptor libraries were prepared by PCR. The sequencer was an Illumina iSeq 100. DNA from cultured CD4+ T cells underwent TCR sequencing with the Oncomine TCR Beta short-read assay at the Johns Hopkins FTIC core. TCRdb reworked the public reads: Q25 trimming with fastp, MiXCR clone assembly, productive beta chains retained. Rows merge per CDR3 protein into single entries with the most common DNA and genes. For this sample the table gives roughly 24,000 distinct CDR3 sequences, of which around 54% were detected only once. The top ten clones comprise around 2.7% of the sample. No cognate antigen is known for these TCRs. Taken with the paper, the label for treatment or condition translates to: approximately 11-day PBMC culture with coronavirus spike peptide pools or control peptides (ViraFEST assay).

Specimen: CD4+ T cells from blood, cultured in vitro. These receptors all come from a human donor who had recovered from COVID-19.

The count of this clonotype is one. The gene calls are TRBV20-1 and TRBJ1-4; 11 nucleotides agree with TRBD1. The CDR3 length is 16 residues. V lost 2 bases to trimming and J lost 8 bases; unmatched junction nucleotides: 10. CDR1 DFQATT and CDR2 SNEGSKA come from the germline V gene (reference sequence). The CDR3 loop is CSARSKPGQGDEKLFF. The CDR3 region has the DNA TGCAGTGCTAGATCAAAACCGGGACAGGGGGACGAAAAACTGTTTTTT.

Remarks on this clonotype: One end of the junction fails to match germline, which may point to a read error. This chain joins TRBV7-2 and TRBJ1-2; D is perhaps TRBD1 (5 bases). The CDR3 is made up of 13 amino acids. Germline V CDR1 and CDR2: SGHTA, FQGNSA. The DNA for the CDR3 is TGTGCTAGCAGCTCTAGGGACCTCTATGGCTACACCTTC. Translation: CASSSRDLYGYTF.

The chain links TRBV7-2 to TRBJ1-6; 11 positions agree with TRBD1. There are 18 residues in the CDR3. Germline CDR1 and CDR2: SGHTA and FQGNSA. Trimming at V came to 0 bases and at J to 4 bases, leaving 5 bases not matched to a gene. The CDR3 nucleotides read TGTGCCAGCAGCTTAGCGGGACAGGGGGTCGGGTATAATTCACCCCTCCACTTT. It specifies CASSLAGQGVGYNSPLHF.

This chain connects TRBV5-1 to TRBJ2-5, with D possibly called TRBD1 or TRBD2 (5 bases each). CDR3 length: 14 amino acids. The V and J ends lost 7 bases and 2 bases respectively, with 15 bases between them. The germline CDR1 and CDR2 sequences are SGHRS and YFSETQ. The CDR3 nucleotides are TGCGCCAGCCGGGGCAGGGATGCTCAAGAGACCCAGTACTTC. Protein product: CASRGRDAQETQYF.

The J gene is TRBJ1-3, the V gene TRBV6-1; D remains ambiguous. The CDR3 spans 14 residues. Trimming removed 7 bases from V and 4 bases from J, with 14 bases in between. CDR1 and CDR2 from the germline V gene are MNHNS and SASEGT. CDR3 in DNA: TGTGCCAGCACCTCGGTCCAAAACGGAAACACCATATATTTT. Residues: CASTSVQNGNTIYF.

The rearrangement links TRBV10-1 to TRBJ2-1; 13 nucleotides align to TRBD2. The CDR3 runs 14 residues. Germline V lookup: CDR1 WNHNN, CDR2 SYGVQD (reference sequence). V lost 9 bases and J lost 5; bases outside the gene matches: 4. CDR3 bases: TGCGCCAGTCCACTAGCGGGAGGGAACAATGAGCAGTTCTTC. As protein: CASPLAGGNNEQFF.

This chain connects TRBV7-8 to TRBJ1-2; D is unclear. The germline V gene encodes CDR1 SGHVS and CDR2 FQNEAQ. This CDR3 has 15 amino acids. Trimming cost V 1 base and J 0 bases, with 9 bases left between them. The CDR3 DNA follows: TGTGCCAGCAGCTTAGGGCTGCAAGCTAACTATGGCTACACCTTC. Protein product: CASSLGLQANYGYTF.

In its sample, this clonotype was seen once. The V gene is TRBV20-1, the J gene TRBJ1-4; no reliable D call. Germline assignment: CDR1 DFQATT and CDR2 SNEGSKA (reference sequence). The CDR3 extends over 15 amino acids. With 6 bases removed from V and 7 bases from J, the gap between germline ends came to 21 bases. CDR3 DNA: TGCAGTGCCTTTGGAGGAGGGATGTTAGGTGAAAAACTGTTTTTT. It yields the protein CSAFGGGMLGEKLFF.

CDR3 loop: CSVAHGGRETQYF. In DNA form, the CDR3 reads TGCAGCGTCGCTCACGGGGGAAGGGAGACCCAGTACTTC. V gene TRBV29-1 combines with J gene TRBJ2-5, with D possibly matching TRBD2 (6 bases). The CDR3 is made up of 13 amino acids. The V gene lost 6 bases and the J gene lost 5 bases, with 16 bases spanning the gap. CDR1 and CDR2 (germline): SQVTM, ANQGSEA.

The chain links TRBV4-3 to TRBJ2-7; possibly TRBD2 for D (5 bases). The CDR3 is 13 amino acids. The V gene's germline CDR1 is LGHNA and CDR2 YSLEER. With 0 bases removed from V and 6 bases from J, the gap between germline ends came to 9 bases. The CDR3 here is CASSQELGVEQYF. CDR3 sequence (DNA): TGCGCCAGCAGCCAAGAGTTGGGAGTCGAGCAGTACTTC.

This clonotype was seen a few times. The chain links TRBV6-2 or TRBV6-3 to TRBJ2-7; 8 bases map to TRBD1. Trimming cost V 5 bases and J 8 bases; bases outside gene matches: 8. The CDR3 sequence is 13 residues long. Per germline, CDR1 MNHEY and CDR2 SVGEGT. The CDR3 bases are TGTGCCAGCAGTCTCCGGACAGGGTTGCAGCAGTACTTC. Translating gives CASSLRTGLQQYF.

This clonotype was counted between two and nine times. The chain is built from TRBV30 and TRBJ1-5; D is unresolved. This CDR3 has 14 residues. Germline-derived CDR1 and CDR2 are GTSNPN and SVGIG (reference sequence). The ends were cut back, 5 bases at V and 0 bases at J, with 11 bases in the middle. The CDR3: CAWGRTNSNQPQHF. The CDR3 DNA reads TGTGCCTGGGGACGGACTAATAGCAATCAGCCCCAGCATTTT.

This clonotype was counted only a few times. The chain employs TRBV7-6 and TRBJ1-6; D gene unclear. Per the germline V gene, CDR1 is SGHVS and CDR2 is FNYEAQ. The V end lost 4 bases, the J end lost 12 bases, and 16 bases lay between the germline ends. CDR3 size: 14 residues. CDR3 nucleotides: TGTGCCAGCAGCTCGCGGCTGGGGAGTCAACCCCTCCACTTT. This codes for CASSSRLGSQPLHF.

The gene calls are TRBV11-2 and TRBJ1-1; perhaps TRBD1 as D (6 bases). This CDR3 has 14 amino acids. The V end was cut by 4 bases, the J end by 11 bases, with 20 bases between. CDR1 SGHAT and CDR2 FQNNGV come from the germline V gene. The CDR3 is CASSSWQGTAVAFF. CDR3 bases: TGTGCCAGCAGCTCCTGGCAGGGGACGGCTGTGGCTTTCTTT.

A few counts support this clonotype. V and J are TRBV19 and TRBJ2-7; TRBD1 aligns across 8 bases. The CDR3 is 15 residues long. CDR1 is LNHDA, CDR2 SQIVND, per germline (reference sequence). V lost 6 bases, J lost 6 bases, and 13 bases stayed unmatched. The CDR3 protein is CASRQRDQGAGEQYF. CDR3 nucleotides: TGTGCCAGTAGGCAAAGAGATCAGGGGGCGGGCGAGCAGTACTTC. Supplemented by reference TRBV19 and TRBJ2-7, the full variable domain reads DGGITQSPKYLFRKEGQNVTLSCEQNLNHDAMYWYRQDPGQGLRLIYYSQIVNDFQKGDIAEGYSVSREKKESFPLTVTSAQKNPTAFYLCASRQRDQGAGEQYFGPGTRLTVT.

The V call is TRBV11-2, the J call TRBJ1-2; 10 bases align to TRBD1. The CDR3 covers 17 residues. Germline V gene lookup returns CDR1 SGHAT and CDR2 FQNNGV. After removal of 6 bases from V and 1 base from J, the junction contained 11 bases not matched to a gene. In DNA, the CDR3 is TGTGCCAGCAGTTCAATCCGGGACAGGGGTCGTAACTATGGCTACACCTTC. This codes for CASSSIRDRGRNYGYTF.

The V and J genes are TRBV7-9 and TRBJ2-5; D is perhaps TRBD1 (5 bases). Looked up from germline, CDR1 is SEHNR and CDR2 is FQNEAQ (reference sequence). CDR3 size: 15 residues. V gave up 1 base and J gave up 2 bases, with 11 bases separating them. CDR3 region: CASSLEPRDQETQYF. The CDR3, as DNA: TGTGCCAGCAGCTTAGAACCCAGGGATCAAGAGACCCAGTACTTC.